These T cell receptor beta chains were read from a single sample in a study of T-cell reconstitution after alpha-beta-depleted transplantation in children. TCRdb reprocessed the PCR reads with MiXCR, giving one entry per CDR3 protein. The data hold nearly 250,000 distinct CDR3 sequences, with just under 8.5% observed a single time. This material consisted of PBMCs, mostly from graft donor cells, taken 180 days after TCRalphabeta/CD19-depleted stem cell transplant. These receptors were taken from a male patient aged 10-17 years who had a stem cell transplant for acute lymphoblastic leukemia, so the T cells may come from the graft donor. The CDR3 runs from the conserved cysteine through the conserved F or W. D genes are given only for firm matches. For some rows the clone size is stated as once, few or many, or as a class when expanded; others skip it.

v_gene	j_gene	abundance	len	d_gene	CDR3nt	CDR3aa
TRBV7-9	TRBJ2-1	.	13	.	TGTGCCAGCTCTATACCCTCCTACAATGAGCAGTTCTTC	CASSIPSYNEQFF
TRBV7-3	TRBJ1-3	many	17	.	TGTGCCAGCAGCTTAAATTATCCTCGGGGTCACCGAAACACCATATATTTT	CASSLNYPRGHRNTIYF
TRBV20-1	TRBJ2-5	many	13	TRBD2	TGCAGTGCTAGAGCGGGAGGGGTAGAGACCCAGTACTTC	CSARAGGVETQYF
TRBV29-1	TRBJ1-5	many	14	.	TGCAGCGCCGGGGGCTTATCCGCCAATCAGCCCCAGCATTTT	CSAGGLSANQPQHF
TRBV4-3	TRBJ2-3	many	17	TRBD2	TGCGCCAGCAGCCCACTTAGGGCTAGCGGAGGCACAGATACGCAGTATTTT	CASSPLRASGGTDTQYF
TRBV7-2	TRBJ1-6	many	14	TRBD1	TGTGCCAGCAGACCCGGGACAGCCATTTCACCCCTCCACTTT	CASRPGTAISPLHF
TRBV6-1	TRBJ2-7	many	15	TRBD1	TGTGCCAGCAGCCCAGCGGGACAGGGAGGGTACGAGCAGTACTTC	CASSPAGQGGYEQYF
TRBV19	TRBJ1-2	many	11	TRBD1	TGTGCCAGTAACCAGGGGGTTGGCTACACCTTC	CASNQGVGYTF
TRBV7-2	TRBJ1-1	many	17	TRBD1	TGTGCCAGCAGCTTGAACAGGGGGCGCTTTGTGAACACTGAAGCTTTCTTT	CASSLNRGRFVNTEAFF
TRBV6-5	TRBJ2-6	many	19	TRBD1	TGTGCCAGCAGTTACACCTACAGGGGGCAGGTCTCTGGGGCCAACGTCCTGACTTTC	CASSYTYRGQVSGANVLTF
TRBV28	TRBJ1-1	many	17	TRBD1	TGTGCCAGCAGTTCCTCAGGACAGGGGCTACCGAACACTGAAGCTTTCTTT	CASSSSGQGLPNTEAFF
TRBV7-9	TRBJ2-1	few	16	TRBD1	TGTGCCAGCAGCTCTTACCGGGACAGGGGCCACAATGAGCAGTTCTTC	CASSSYRDRGHNEQFF
TRBV20-1	TRBJ1-4	many	15	TRBD1	TGCAGTGCTAGACCAGGGACAGGGGCTAATGAAAAACTGTTTTTT	CSARPGTGANEKLFF
TRBV12-3/TRBV12-4	TRBJ1-5	many	16	.	TGTGCCAGCAGTGACCCCCGGACGGGTAGCAATCAGCCCCAGCATTTT	CASSDPRTGSNQPQHF
TRBV5-1	TRBJ2-1	many	14	.	TGCGCCAGCAGCTTGGACACCATATGGAGTGAGCAGTTCTTC	CASSLDTIWSEQFF
TRBV18	TRBJ2-3	.	13	TRBD1	TGTGCCAGCTCAAGCGGACAGGGAGATACGCAGTATTTT	CASSSGQGDTQYF
TRBV6-5	TRBJ2-7	many	14	TRBD1	TGTGCCAGCAGTTACACAGGGGGAACCTACGAGCAGTACTTC	CASSYTGGTYEQYF
TRBV29-1	TRBJ2-3	many	13	.	TGCAGCGTTGATGGTAGGAATTCAGATACGCAGTATTTT	CSVDGRNSDTQYF
TRBV7-9	TRBJ2-7	.	16	.	TGTGCCAGCAGCCCTCCTCATCCCCAACCTGACTACGAGCAGTACTTC	CASSPPHPQPDYEQYF
TRBV7-9	TRBJ2-7	many	17	TRBD1	TGTGCCAGCAGCTTAATCTCCGGGACAGGGGGAACCTACGAGCAGTACTTC	CASSLISGTGGTYEQYF
TRBV12-3/TRBV12-4	TRBJ2-7	few	18	TRBD2	TGTGCCAGCAGCCGATCCGGGACTAGCGGGACTAGCTCCTACGAGCAGTACTTC	CASSRSGTSGTSSYEQYF
TRBV6-1	TRBJ1-5	many	13	.	TGTGCCAGCAGTGAAGGCCGGAATCAGCCCCAGCATTTT	CASSEGRNQPQHF